The 10 T cell receptor beta chains listed next were all sequenced from one sample in a study of blood T cell repertoires in COVID-19. Clones were sequenced by immunoSEQ multiplex PCR, and TCRdb holds only the in-frame ones, with some missing. Here the sample spans fewer than 500,000 clones, around 87% being singletons. The specimen was PBMCs or T cells enriched from blood (not recorded which). The receptors were sampled from a man under 40 who had recovered from COVID-19.

Many counts were recorded for this clone. The CDR3 sequence: CASKSSQGGEKLFF. Written as DNA, the CDR3 is TGTGCCAGCAAAAGCTCCCAGGGAGGGGAAAAACTGTTTTTT. The V and J genes are TRBV28 and TRBJ1-4; D is perhaps TRBD1 (5 bases). V was clipped by 7 bases and J by 8 bases, with 17 bases between them. This CDR3 region has 14 residues. The germline CDR1 and CDR2 sequences are MDHEN and SYDVKM.

The chain recombines TRBV6-5 with TRBJ2-5; no clear D. V shed 5 bases and J shed 2 bases, with 15 bases lying between them. This CDR3 contains 15 residues. Germline assignment: CDR1 MNHEY and CDR2 SVGAGI. The CDR3 protein is CASSRYFFPQETQYF. The DNA of the CDR3 is TGTGCCAGCAGTCGCTATTTCTTCCCTCAAGAGACCCAGTACTTC.

This chain connects TRBV6-5 to TRBJ2-5; the D gene is possibly TRBD1 (6 bases). CDR3 length: 13 residues. The V gene lost 10 bases and the J gene lost 3 bases, with 15 bases spanning the gap. Per the germline V gene, CDR1 is MNHEY and CDR2 is SVGAGI. This chain's CDR3 is CATAGTRKETQYF. For the CDR3, the DNA is TGTGCCACCGCCGGGACACGGAAAGAGACCCAGTACTTC.

The V and J genes are TRBV27 and TRBJ1-6; a possible D gene is TRBD1 (5 bases). The CDR3 runs to 12 residues. Germline-derived CDR1 and CDR2 are MNHEY and SMNVEV (reference sequence). V was pared by 6 bases and J by 14 bases, with 14 bases between. CDR3 bases: TGTGCCAGCAGAACGGGACTTCTAGCCCTCCACTTT. It encodes CASRTGLLALHF.

This clone showed up just once. The chain combines TRBV5-1 with TRBJ1-1; the match to TRBD1 covers 8 bases. The V segment lost 4 bases and the J segment 5 bases; nucleotides outside the gene matches: 10. The CDR3 sequence is 15 residues long. Germline-derived CDR1 and CDR2 are SGHRS and YFSETQ. Here the CDR3 reads CASSAKPGQVTEAFF. CDR3 in DNA: TGCGCCAGCAGCGCCAAGCCGGGACAGGTTACTGAAGCTTTCTTT.

The chain uses TRBV12-3 or TRBV12-4 and TRBJ1-2; 10 positions match TRBD1. The CDR3 runs to 13 residues. The V and J ends lost 3 bases and 8 bases, in that order; junction bases with no gene match: 3. The CDR3 DNA follows: TGTGCCAGCAGTTTTGGGACAGGGGTGGGCTACACCTTC. Translated, it gives CASSFGTGVGYTF.

DNA for the CDR3: TGTGCCAGCAGCCAAGATACAGGGGATTCGGACGAGCAGTACTTC. Translated, it gives CASSQDTGDSDEQYF. This chain uses TRBV3-1 (or the pseudogene TRBV3-2) with TRBJ2-7; 7 positions agree with TRBD1. The V gene end was trimmed by 0 bases and the J gene end by 5 bases; junction bases not matched to a gene: 7. Looked up from germline, CDR1 is LGHDT and CDR2 is YNNKEL (reference sequence). The CDR3 extends over 15 amino acids.

This clone was found once. The V gene is TRBV19, the J gene TRBJ1-2; maybe TRBD1 (6 bases). CDR3 length equals 14 residues. Trimming took off 5 bases at V and 7 bases at J, with 17 bases between the two ends. Germline loops: CDR1 LNHDA, CDR2 SQIVND (reference sequence). CDR3 DNA: TGTGCCAGTAGTCCAGGACAGTCAAAGGCTGGCTACACCTTC. Its translation is CASSPGQSKAGYTF.

The chain is built from TRBV6-2 or TRBV6-3 and TRBJ1-5; 7 nucleotides line up with TRBD1. Germline trimming cut 5 bases from V and 6 bases from J; bases unmatched to any gene: 10. CDR1 MNHEY and CDR2 SVGEGT come from the germline V gene. This CDR3 has 15 amino acids. CDR3: CASSTQGGRPQPQHF. The DNA for the CDR3 is TGTGCCAGCAGTACGCAGGGGGGTAGGCCTCAGCCCCAGCATTTT.

The rearrangement links TRBV2 to TRBJ1-2, with D perhaps matching TRBD1 (6 bases). Germline loops: CDR1 SNHLY, CDR2 FYNNEI. Trimming cost V 8 bases and J 3 bases, with 22 bases left between them. The length of the CDR3 is 16 residues. In nucleotides, the CDR3 is TGTGCCAGCGACAGAGGGCAAAAGGGACAATACTATGGCTACACCTTC. The encoded protein is CASDRGQKGQYYGYTF.